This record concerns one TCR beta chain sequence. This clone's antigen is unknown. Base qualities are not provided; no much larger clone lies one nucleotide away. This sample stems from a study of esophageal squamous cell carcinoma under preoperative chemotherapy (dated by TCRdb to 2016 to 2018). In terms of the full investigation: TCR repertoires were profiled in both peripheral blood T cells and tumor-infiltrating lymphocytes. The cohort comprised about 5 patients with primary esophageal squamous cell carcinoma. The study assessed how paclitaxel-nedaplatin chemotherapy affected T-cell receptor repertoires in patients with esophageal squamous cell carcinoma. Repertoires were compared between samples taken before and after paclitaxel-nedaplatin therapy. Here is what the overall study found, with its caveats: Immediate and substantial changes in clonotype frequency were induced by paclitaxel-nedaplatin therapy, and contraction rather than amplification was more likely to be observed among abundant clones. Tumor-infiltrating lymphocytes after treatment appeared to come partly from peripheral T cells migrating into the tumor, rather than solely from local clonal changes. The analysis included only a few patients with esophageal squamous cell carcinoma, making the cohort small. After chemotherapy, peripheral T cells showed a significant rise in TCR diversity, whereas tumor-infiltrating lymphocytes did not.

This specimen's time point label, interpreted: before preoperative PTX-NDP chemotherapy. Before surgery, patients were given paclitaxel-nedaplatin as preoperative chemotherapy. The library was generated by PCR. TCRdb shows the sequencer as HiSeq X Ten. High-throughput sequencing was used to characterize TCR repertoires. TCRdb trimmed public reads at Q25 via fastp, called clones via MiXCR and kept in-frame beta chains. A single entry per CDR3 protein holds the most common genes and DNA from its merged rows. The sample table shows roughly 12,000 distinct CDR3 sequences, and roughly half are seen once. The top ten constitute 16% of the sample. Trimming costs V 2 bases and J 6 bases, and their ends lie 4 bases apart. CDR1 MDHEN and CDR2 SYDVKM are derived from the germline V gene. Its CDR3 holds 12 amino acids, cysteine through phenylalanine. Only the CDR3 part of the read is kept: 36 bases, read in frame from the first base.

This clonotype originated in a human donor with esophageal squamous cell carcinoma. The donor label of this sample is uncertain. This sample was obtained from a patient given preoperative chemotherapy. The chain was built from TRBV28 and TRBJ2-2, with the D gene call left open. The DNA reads TGTGCCAGCAGTTTAATGTCCGGGGAGCTGTTTTTT. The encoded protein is CASSLMSGELFF.